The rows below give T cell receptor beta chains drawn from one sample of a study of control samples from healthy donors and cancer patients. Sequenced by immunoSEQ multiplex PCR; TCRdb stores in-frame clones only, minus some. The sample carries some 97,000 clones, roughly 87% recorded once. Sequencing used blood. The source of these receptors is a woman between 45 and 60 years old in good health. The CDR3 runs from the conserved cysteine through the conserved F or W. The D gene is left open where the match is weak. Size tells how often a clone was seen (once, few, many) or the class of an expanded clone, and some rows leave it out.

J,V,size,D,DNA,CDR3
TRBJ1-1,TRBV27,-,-,TGTGCCAGCAGTTTGGCCCTGAACACTGAAGCTTTCTTT,CASSLALNTEAFF
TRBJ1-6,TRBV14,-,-,TGTGCCAGCAGCCAAAGCGGGTCACCCCTCCACTTT,CASSQSGSPLHF
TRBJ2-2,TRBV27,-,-,TGTGCCAGCAGTTTATCGGACTGGGGAGGCTTAAAAAGAACCGGGGAGCTGTTTTTT,CASSLSDWGGLKRTGELFF
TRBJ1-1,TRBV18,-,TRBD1,TGTGCCAGCTCACCTCGACAGGGGGAAGCTTTCTTT,CASSPRQGEAFF
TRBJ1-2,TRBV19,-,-,TGTGCCAGTAGTCCTTCGGGAACCTCCTATGGCTACACCTTC,CASSPSGTSYGYTF
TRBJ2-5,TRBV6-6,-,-,TGTGCCAGCAGGCCAGGGTATCCCCAAGAGACCCAGTACTTC,CASRPGYPQETQYF
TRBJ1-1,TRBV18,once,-,TGTGCCAGCTCACCCACCCACGGATACACTGAAGCTTTCTTT,CASSPTHGYTEAFF
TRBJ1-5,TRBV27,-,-,TGTGCCATACAGGGCCCATATAGCAATCAGCCCCAGCATTTT,CAIQGPYSNQPQHF
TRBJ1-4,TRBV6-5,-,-,TGTGCCAGCAGTTACAACCCCACCCGGGGGAATGAAAAACTGTTTTTT,CASSYNPTRGNEKLFF
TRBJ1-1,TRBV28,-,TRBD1,TGTGCCAGCACCAGGGGGCAGGACACTGAAGCTTTCTTT,CASTRGQDTEAFF
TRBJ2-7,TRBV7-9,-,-,TGTGCCAGCAGCTTAGGCGGGGCGGAGGACGAGCAGTACTTC,CASSLGGAEDEQYF
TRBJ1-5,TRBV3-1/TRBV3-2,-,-,TGTGCCAGCAGCCCTGGTTTTAACAGGGACAATCAGCCCCAGCATTTT,CASSPGFNRDNQPQHF
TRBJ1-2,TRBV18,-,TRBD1,TGTGCCAGCTCACCACCCAGGAGAATAGGACAGGGGGCAAACTATGGCTACACCTTC,CASSPPRRIGQGANYGYTF
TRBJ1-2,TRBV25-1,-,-,TGTGCCAGCAGTGAATACGGGGGGCTGAACTATGGCTACACCTTC,CASSEYGGLNYGYTF
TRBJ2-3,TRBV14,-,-,TGTGCCAGCAGCCGGATTGCTAGCGGCACAGATACGCAGTATTTT,CASSRIASGTDTQYF
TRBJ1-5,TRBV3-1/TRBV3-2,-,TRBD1,TGTGCCAGCAGCCAACGGGACAGGGGCTTCAATCAGCCCCAGCATTTT,CASSQRDRGFNQPQHF
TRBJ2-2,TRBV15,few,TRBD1,TGTGCCACCCAGGGACAGGGTAGTACCGGGGAGCTGTTTTTT,CATQGQGSTGELFF
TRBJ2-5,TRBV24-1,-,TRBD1,TGTGCCACCAGTGATTCGAAGGGACGGGACAGCCAAGAGACCCAGTACTTC,CATSDSKGRDSQETQYF
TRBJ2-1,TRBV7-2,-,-,TGTGCCAGCAGCTTAGGACGCCGCAATGAGCAGTTCTTC,CASSLGRRNEQFF
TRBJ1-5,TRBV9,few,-,TGTGCCAGCAGCGTAACGGGGGAGAAGATAGAGCCCCAGCATTTT,CASSVTGEKIEPQHF
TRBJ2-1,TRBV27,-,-,TGTGCCAGCAGTCCCGCCCTAAGCTCCTACAATGAGCAGTTCTTC,CASSPALSSYNEQFF
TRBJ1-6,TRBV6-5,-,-,TGTGCCAGCAGTTACTCGCGAAGGGCGGATAATTCACCCCTCCACTTT,CASSYSRRADNSPLHF
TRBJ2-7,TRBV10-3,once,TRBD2,TGTGCCATCCGACCCAGCGGGGGGCCGTACGAGCAGTACTTC,CAIRPSGGPYEQYF
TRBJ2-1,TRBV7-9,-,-,TGTGCCAGCAGCTTAGTGAGGGGGGACAATGAGCAGTTCTTC,CASSLVRGDNEQFF
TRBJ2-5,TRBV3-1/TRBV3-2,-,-,TGTGCCAGCAGCCAAGATATGGGGACACAAGAGACCCAGTACTTC,CASSQDMGTQETQYF
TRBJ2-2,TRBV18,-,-,TGTGCCAGCTCCCTCACCGGGGAGCTGTTTTTT,CASSLTGELFF
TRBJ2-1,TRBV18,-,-,TGTGCCAGCTCACCAGGCGGTTACAATGAGCAGTTCTTC,CASSPGGYNEQFF
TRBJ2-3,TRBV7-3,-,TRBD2,TGTGCCAGCAGCAAAGCGGGGATATCCGCCCCTGCCACAGATACGCAGTATTTT,CASSKAGISAPATDTQYF
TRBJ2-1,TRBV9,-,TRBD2,TGTGCCAGCAGCAATTTAGCGGGGGGAGACTACAATGAGCAGTTCTTC,CASSNLAGGDYNEQFF
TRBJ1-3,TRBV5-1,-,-,TGCGCCAGCAGCTTGGACAGCCTCATTTCTGGAAACACCATATATTTT,CASSLDSLISGNTIYF
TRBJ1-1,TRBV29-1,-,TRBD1,TGCAGCGTCGCCACAGGGGGCACTGAAGCTTTCTTT,CSVATGGTEAFF
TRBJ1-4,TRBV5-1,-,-,TGCGCCAGCAGCTTGGGAGGGGCTAATGAAAAACTGTTTTTT,CASSLGGANEKLFF